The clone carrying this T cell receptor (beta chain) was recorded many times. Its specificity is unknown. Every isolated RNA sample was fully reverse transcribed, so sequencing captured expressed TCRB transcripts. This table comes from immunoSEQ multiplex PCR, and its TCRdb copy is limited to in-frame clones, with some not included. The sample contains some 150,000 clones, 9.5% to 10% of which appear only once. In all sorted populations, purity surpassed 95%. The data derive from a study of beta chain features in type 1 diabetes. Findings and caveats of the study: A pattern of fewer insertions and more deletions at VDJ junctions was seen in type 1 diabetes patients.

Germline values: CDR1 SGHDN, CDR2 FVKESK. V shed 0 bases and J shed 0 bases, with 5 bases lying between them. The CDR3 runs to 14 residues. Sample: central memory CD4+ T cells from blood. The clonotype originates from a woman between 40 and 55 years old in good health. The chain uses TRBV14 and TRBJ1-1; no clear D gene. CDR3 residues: CASSQDLMNTEAFF. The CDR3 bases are TGTGCCAGCAGCCAAGATCTTATGAACACTGAAGCTTTCTTT.